The present T cell receptor beta chain was sequenced within a study of blood T cell repertoires in COVID-19. The wider study: Spain, Italy and the United States supplied samples that represented acute and convalescent COVID-19.

The CDR3 totals 13 residues. The V segment lost 7 bases and the J segment 7 bases; nucleotides outside the gene matches: 10. Using immunoSEQ multiplex PCR, the repertoire was profiled, and TCRdb retains in-frame clones only, with some absent. The sample consists of fewer than 120,000 clones, 87% of them appearing once. This clonotype was obtained from a human donor in a cohort sampled during active COVID-19. The sequenced sample consisted of peripheral blood. V gene TRBV12-3 or TRBV12-4 combines with J gene TRBJ2-7, with TRBD2 identical over 7 bases. DNA of the CDR3: TGTGCCAGCACCTTGGGACTACGAGAAGAGCAGTACTTC. It specifies CASTLGLREEQYF.